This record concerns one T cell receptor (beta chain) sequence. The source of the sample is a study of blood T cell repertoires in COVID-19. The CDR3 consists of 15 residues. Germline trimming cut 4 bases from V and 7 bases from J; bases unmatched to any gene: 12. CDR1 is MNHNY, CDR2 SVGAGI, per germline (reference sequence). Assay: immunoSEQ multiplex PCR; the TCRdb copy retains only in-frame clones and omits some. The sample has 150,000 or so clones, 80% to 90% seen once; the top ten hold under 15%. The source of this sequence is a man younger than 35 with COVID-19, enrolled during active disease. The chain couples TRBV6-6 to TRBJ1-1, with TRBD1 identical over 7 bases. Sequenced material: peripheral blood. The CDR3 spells CASSLYGQAGGEAFF. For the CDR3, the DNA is TGTGCCAGCAGTTTGTATGGACAGGCTGGAGGTGAAGCTTTCTTT.